A single sample is the source of the 4 T cell receptor beta chains below, sequenced in a study of blood T cells in healthy people across ages. A J-beta primer mix and a sample-barcoded 5' primer were used in a second PCR of roughly 6 to 11 cycles. TCRdb re-derived calls from the 5' RACE reads in MiXCR, one entry per CDR3 protein. The data show 1.4 million to 1.5 million distinct CDR3 sequences, approximately 40% seen once. The material sequenced was blood. Receptors were obtained from a woman under 30 in good health.

Only a few counts were recorded for this clonotype. The V and J genes are TRBV29-1 and TRBJ2-7; 8 bases line up with TRBD1. J was trimmed by 1 base and V by 7 bases; bases with no gene match: 6. CDR3 length: 13 amino acids. CDR1 SQVTM and CDR2 ANQGSEA come from the germline V gene. The chain's CDR3 is CSAEGTGSYEQYF. In DNA, the CDR3 is TGCAGCGCCGAGGGGACAGGATCCTACGAGCAGTACTTC.

This clonotype came up a few times. V is TRBV6-5 and J is TRBJ2-5; D perhaps matches TRBD2 (5 bases). The V gene's germline CDR1 is MNHEY and CDR2 SVGAGI. The CDR3 contains 17 residues. Trimming removed 0 bases from V and 0 bases from J, with 14 bases in between. CDR3 nucleotides: TGTGCCAGCAGTTACTCAGGGCTAGCCGGGTACCAAGAGACCCAGTACTTC. Translated: CASSYSGLAGYQETQYF.

V usage is TRBV5-1 and J usage is TRBJ2-4; D ambiguous. The J call may not be correct, given that the DNA end is closer to TRBJ2-7. In germline, CDR1 is SGHRS, CDR2 YFSETQ. The CDR3 has 14 amino acids. The DNA for the CDR3 is TGCGCCAGCAGCTTACGGTCCCTAAGGGACGAGCAGTACTTC. It yields the protein CASSLRSLRDEQYF.

This clonotype came up a few times. The DNA of the CDR3 is TGTGCCAGCAGCATAATAGCGGGAGCAGATACGCAGTATTTT. This gives the protein CASSIIAGADTQYF. The chain links TRBV11-2 to TRBJ2-3; TRBD2 aligns across 9 bases. Trimming at V came to 5 bases and at J to 4 bases, leaving 4 bases not matched to a gene. This CDR3 is 14 amino acids long. CDR1 is SGHAT and CDR2 is FQNNGV in the germline V gene.